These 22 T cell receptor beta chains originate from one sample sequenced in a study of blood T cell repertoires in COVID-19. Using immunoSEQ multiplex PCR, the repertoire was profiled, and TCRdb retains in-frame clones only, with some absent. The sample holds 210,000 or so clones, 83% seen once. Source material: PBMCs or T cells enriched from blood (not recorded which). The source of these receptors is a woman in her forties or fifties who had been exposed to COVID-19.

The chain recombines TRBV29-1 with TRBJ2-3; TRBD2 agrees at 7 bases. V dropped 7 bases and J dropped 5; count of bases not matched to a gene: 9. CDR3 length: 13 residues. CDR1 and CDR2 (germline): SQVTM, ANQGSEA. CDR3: CSARLASRDTQYF. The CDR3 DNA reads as TGCAGCGCCAGACTAGCAAGTAGAGATACGCAGTATTTT.

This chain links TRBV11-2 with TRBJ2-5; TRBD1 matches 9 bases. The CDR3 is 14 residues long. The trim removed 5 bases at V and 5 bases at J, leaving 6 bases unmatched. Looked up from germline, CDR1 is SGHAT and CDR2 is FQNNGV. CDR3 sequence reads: CASSPPTGGETQYF. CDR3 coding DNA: TGTGCCAGCAGCCCCCCGACAGGGGGGGAGACCCAGTACTTC.

The CDR3 DNA is TGTGCCAGCAGTTTGCGGAGGTTGGAAGAGACCCAGTACTTC. Amino acids: CASSLRRLEETQYF. V is TRBV28 and J is TRBJ2-5, with a weak D call TRBD2 (5 bases). Looked up from germline, CDR1 is MDHEN and CDR2 is SYDVKM. This CDR3 spans 14 amino acids. Trimming stripped 3 bases from V and 3 bases from J, with 11 bases between.

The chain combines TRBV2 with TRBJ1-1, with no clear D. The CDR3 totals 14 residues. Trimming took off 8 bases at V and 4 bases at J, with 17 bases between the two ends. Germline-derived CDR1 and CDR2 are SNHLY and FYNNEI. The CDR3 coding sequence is TGTGCCAGCTCCTCGGAATTCCGGGGCACTGAAGCTTTCTTT. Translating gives CASSSEFRGTEAFF. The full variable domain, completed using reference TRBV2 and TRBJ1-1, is EPEVTQTPSHQVTQMGQEVILRCVPISNHLYFYWYRQILGQKVEFLVSFYNNEISEKSEIFDDQFSVERPDGSNFTLKIRSTKLEDSAMYFCASSSEFRGTEAFFGQGTRLTVV.

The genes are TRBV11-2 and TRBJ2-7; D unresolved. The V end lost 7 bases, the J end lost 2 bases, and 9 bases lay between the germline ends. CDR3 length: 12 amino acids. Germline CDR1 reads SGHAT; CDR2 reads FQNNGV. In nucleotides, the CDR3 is TGTGCCAGCACCCCATTCCCCTACGAGCAGTACTTC. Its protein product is CASTPFPYEQYF.

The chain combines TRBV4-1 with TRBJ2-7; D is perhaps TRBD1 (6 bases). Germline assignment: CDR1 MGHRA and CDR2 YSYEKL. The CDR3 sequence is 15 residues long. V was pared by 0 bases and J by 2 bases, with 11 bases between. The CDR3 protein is CASSQERGHPYEQYF. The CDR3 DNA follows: TGCGCCAGCAGCCAAGAACGGGGACACCCCTACGAGCAGTACTTC.

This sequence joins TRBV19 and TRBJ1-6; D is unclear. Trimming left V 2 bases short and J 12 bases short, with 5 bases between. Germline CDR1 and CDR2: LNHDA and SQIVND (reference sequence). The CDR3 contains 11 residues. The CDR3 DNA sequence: TGTGCCAGTAGTATACCAGGACCCCTCCACTTT. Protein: CASSIPGPLHF.

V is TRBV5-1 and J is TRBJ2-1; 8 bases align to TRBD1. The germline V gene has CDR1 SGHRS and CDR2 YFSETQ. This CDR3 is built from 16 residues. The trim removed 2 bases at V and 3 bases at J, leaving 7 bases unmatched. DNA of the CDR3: TGCGCCAGCAGCTTCCCAGGGGGCTCTCTCTACAATGAGCAGTTCTTC. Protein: CASSFPGGSLYNEQFF.

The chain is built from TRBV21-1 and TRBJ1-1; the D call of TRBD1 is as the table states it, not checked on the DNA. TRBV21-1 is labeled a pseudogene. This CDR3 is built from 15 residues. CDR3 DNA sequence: TGTGCCAGCAGCAAAGCGCGACAGATGGCGGTTGAAGCTTTCTTT. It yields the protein CASSKARQMAVEAFF.

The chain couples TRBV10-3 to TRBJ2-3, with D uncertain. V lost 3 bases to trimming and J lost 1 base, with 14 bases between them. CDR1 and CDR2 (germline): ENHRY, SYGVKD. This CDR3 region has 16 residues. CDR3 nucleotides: TGTGCCATCAGTGAATTGGCGAGCGTTGGCACAGATACGCAGTATTTT. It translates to CAISELASVGTDTQYF.

The CDR3 protein is CASGSGLANTGELFF. DNA of the CDR3: TGTGCTAGTGGTTCGGGACTCGCGAACACCGGGGAGCTGTTTTTT. J is TRBJ2-2 and V is TRBV12-5; D is possibly TRBD2 (6 bases). V lost 4 bases and J lost 0, with 9 bases in between. This CDR3 is 15 amino acids long. Germline V gives CDR1 LGHNT, CDR2 FRNRAP.

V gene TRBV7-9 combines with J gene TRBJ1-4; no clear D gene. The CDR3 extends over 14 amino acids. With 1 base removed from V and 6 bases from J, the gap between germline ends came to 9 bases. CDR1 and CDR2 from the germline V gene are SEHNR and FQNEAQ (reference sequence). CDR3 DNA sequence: TGTGCCAGCAGCTTAGGGTCGGAGTATGAAAAACTGTTTTTT. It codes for CASSLGSEYEKLFF. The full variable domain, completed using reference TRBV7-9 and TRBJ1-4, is DTGVSQNPRHKITKRGQNVTFRCDPISEHNRLYWYRQTLGQGPEFLTYFQNEAQLEKSRLLSDRFSAERPKGSFSTLEIQRTEQGDSAMYLCASSLGSEYEKLFFGSGTQLSVL.

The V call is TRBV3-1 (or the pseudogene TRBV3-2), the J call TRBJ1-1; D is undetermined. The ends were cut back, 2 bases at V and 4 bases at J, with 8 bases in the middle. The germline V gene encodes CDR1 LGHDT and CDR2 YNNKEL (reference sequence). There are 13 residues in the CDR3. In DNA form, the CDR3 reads TGTGCCAGCAGCCAAATGACAACCACTGAAGCTTTCTTT. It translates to CASSQMTTTEAFF.

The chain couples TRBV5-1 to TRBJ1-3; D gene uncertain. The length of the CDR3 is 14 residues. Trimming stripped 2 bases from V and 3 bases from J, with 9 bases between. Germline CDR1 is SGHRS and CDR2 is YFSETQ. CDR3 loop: CASSLEGGGNTIYF. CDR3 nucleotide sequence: TGCGCCAGCAGCTTAGAGGGTGGTGGAAACACCATATATTTT.

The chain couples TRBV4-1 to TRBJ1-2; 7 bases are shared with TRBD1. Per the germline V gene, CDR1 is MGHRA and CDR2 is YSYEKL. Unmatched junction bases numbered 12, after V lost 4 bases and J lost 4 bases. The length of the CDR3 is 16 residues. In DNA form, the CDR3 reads TGCGCCAGCAGCCCGTCTCGACAGGGAAGAGGCTATGGCTACACCTTC. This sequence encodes CASSPSRQGRGYGYTF.

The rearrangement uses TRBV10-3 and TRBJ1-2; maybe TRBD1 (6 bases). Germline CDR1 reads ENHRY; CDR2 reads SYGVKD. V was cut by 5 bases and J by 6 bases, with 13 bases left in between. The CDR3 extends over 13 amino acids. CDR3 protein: CAISQGIRNGYTF. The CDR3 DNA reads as TGTGCCATCAGTCAGGGGATCCGGAATGGCTACACCTTC.

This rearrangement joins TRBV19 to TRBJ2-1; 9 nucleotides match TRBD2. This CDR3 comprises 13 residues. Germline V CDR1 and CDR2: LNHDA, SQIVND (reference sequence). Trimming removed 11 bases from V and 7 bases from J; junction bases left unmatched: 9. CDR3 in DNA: TGTGCCTCCGCGGGGGGGCCCGTAAATGAGCAGTTCTTC. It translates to CASAGGPVNEQFF.

In nucleotides, the CDR3 is TGTGCCAGCAGCCCTCCGGGACAAGGGGCTGAAAAACTGTTTTTT. Translation gives CASSPPGQGAEKLFF. The chain joins TRBV7-9 to TRBJ1-4; possibly TRBD1 for D (6 bases). The V end was cut by 5 bases, the J end by 7 bases, with 17 bases between. Germline V CDR1 and CDR2: SEHNR, FQNEAQ (reference sequence). CDR3 length: 15 residues.

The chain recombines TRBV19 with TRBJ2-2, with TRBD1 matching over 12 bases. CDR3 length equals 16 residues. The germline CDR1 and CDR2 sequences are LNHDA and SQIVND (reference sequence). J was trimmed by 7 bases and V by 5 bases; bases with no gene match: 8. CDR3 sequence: CASSSLGTGGIGELFF. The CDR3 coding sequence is TGTGCCAGTAGTTCACTCGGGACAGGGGGCATCGGGGAGCTGTTTTTT.

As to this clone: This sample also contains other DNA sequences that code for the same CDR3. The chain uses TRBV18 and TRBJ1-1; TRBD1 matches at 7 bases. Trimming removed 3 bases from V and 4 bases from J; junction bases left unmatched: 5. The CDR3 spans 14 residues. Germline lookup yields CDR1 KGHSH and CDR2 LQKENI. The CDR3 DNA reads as TGTGCCAGCTCACCTAGGGGGCAGAGCACTGAAGCTTTCTTT. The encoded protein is CASSPRGQSTEAFF.

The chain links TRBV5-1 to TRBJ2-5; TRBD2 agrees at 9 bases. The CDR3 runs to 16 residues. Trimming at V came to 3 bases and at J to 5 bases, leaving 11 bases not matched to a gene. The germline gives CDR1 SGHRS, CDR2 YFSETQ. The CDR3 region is CASSWGLAGAMETQYF. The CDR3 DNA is TGCGCCAGCAGCTGGGGACTAGCAGGGGCCATGGAGACCCAGTACTTC.

The CDR3 DNA reads as TGTGCCAGCACCTTCGGACAGGCTGAAGCTTTCTTT. Translating it yields CASTFGQAEAFF. V gene TRBV12-3 or TRBV12-4 combines with J gene TRBJ1-1, with 7 bases aligning to TRBD1. V was pared by 7 bases and J by 6 bases, with 5 bases of the junction left unmatched. The CDR3 contains 12 residues.